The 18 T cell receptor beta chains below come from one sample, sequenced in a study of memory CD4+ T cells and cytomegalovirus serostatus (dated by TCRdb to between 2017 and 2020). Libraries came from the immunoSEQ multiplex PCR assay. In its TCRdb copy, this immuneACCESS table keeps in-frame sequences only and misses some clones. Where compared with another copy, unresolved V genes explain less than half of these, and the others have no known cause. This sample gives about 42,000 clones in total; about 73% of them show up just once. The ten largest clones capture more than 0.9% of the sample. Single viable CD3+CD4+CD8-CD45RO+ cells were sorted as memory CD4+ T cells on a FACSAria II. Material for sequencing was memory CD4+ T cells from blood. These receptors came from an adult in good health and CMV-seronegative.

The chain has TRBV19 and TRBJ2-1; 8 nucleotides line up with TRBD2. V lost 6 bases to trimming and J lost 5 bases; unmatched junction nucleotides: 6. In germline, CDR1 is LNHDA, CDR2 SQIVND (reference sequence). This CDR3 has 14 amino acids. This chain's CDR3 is CASRGSGDHNEQFF. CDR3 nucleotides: TGTGCCAGTAGGGGTAGCGGGGACCACAATGAGCAGTTCTTC.

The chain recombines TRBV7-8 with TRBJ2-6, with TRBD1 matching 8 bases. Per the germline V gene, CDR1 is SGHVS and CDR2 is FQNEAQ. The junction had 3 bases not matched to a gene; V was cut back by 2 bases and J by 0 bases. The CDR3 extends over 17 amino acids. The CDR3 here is CASSLRTGSSGANVLTF. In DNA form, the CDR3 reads TGTGCCAGCAGCTTACGGACAGGGAGCTCTGGGGCCAACGTCCTGACTTTC.

The CDR3 bases are TGCGCCAGCAGCCCCCTGCGGGTCTTGGACACTGAAGCTTTCTTT. Amino acid sequence: CASSPLRVLDTEAFF. This sequence joins TRBV5-1 and TRBJ1-1; D is unresolved. The CDR3 is made up of 15 amino acids. The V end was cut by 4 bases, the J end by 3 bases, with 16 bases between. CDR1 is SGHRS and CDR2 is YFSETQ in the germline V gene.

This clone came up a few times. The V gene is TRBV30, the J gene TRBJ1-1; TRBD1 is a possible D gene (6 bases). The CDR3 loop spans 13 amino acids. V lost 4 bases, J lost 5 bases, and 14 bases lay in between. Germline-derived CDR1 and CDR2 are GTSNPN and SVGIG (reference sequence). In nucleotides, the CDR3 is TGTGCCTGGAATAACATAGGGGGAACTGAAGCTTTCTTT. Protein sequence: CAWNNIGGTEAFF. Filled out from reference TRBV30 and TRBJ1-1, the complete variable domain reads SQTIHQWPATLVQPVGSPLSLECTVEGTSNPNLYWYRQAAGRGLQLLFYSVGIGQISSEVPQNLSASRPQDRQFILSSKKLLLSDSGFYLCAWNNIGGTEAFFGQGTRLTVV.

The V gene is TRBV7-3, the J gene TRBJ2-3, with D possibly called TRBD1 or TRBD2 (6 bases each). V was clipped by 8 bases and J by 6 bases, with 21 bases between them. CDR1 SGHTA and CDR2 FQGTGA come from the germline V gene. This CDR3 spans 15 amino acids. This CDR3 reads CASGLFGGPWDTQYF. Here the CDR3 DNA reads TGTGCCAGCGGACTCTTCGGGGGCCCGTGGGATACGCAGTATTTT.

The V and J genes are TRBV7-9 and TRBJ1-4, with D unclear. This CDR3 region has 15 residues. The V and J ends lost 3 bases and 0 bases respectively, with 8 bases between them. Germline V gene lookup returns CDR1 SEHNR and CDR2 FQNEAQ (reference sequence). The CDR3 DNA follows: TGTGCCAGCAGCTTCCCTGCTACAACTAATGAAAAACTGTTTTTT. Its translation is CASSFPATTNEKLFF. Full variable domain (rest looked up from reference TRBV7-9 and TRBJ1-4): DTGVSQNPRHKITKRGQNVTFRCDPISEHNRLYWYRQTLGQGPEFLTYFQNEAQLEKSRLLSDRFSAERPKGSFSTLEIQRTEQGDSAMYLCASSFPATTNEKLFFGSGTQLSVL.

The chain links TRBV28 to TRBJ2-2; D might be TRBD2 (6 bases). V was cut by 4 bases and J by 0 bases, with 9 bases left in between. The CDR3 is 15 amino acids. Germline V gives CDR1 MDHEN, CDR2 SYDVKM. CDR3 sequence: CASSSRETNTGELFF. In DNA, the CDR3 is TGTGCCAGCAGTTCCCGGGAGACGAACACCGGGGAGCTGTTTTTT.

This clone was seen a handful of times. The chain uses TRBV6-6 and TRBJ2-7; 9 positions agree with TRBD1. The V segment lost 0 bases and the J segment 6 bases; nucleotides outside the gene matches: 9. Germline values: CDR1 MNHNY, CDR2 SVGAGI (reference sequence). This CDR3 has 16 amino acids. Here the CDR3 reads CASSYSSGTGYSEQYF. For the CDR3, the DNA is TGTGCCAGCAGTTACTCCAGCGGGACAGGGTATTCCGAGCAGTACTTC.

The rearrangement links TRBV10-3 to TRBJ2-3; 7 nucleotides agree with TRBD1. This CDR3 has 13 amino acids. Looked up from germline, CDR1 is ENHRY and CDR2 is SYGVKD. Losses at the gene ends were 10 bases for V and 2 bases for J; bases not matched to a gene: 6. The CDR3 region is CATAGGSTDTQYF. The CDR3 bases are TGTGCCACAGCAGGGGGATCCACAGATACGCAGTATTTT.

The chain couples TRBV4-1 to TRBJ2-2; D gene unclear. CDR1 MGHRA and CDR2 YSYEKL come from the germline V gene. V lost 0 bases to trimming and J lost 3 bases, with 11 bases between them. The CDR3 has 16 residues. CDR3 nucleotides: TGCGCCAGCAGCCAAGATCGGCAGTTTTACACCGGGGAGCTGTTTTTT. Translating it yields CASSQDRQFYTGELFF.

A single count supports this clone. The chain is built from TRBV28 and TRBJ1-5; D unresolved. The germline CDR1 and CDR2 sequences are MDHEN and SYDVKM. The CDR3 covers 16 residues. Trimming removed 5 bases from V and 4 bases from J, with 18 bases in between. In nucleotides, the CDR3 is TGTGCCAGCAGTCTGTTTGTGGGTGTGGGGAATCAGCCCCAGCATTTT. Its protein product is CASSLFVGVGNQPQHF.

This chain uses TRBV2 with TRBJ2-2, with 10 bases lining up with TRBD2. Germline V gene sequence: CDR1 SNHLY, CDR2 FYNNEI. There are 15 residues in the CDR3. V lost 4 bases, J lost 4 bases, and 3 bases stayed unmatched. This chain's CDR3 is CASSASGGRTGELFF. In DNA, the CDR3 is TGTGCCAGCAGTGCTAGCGGGGGCCGCACCGGGGAGCTGTTTTTT.

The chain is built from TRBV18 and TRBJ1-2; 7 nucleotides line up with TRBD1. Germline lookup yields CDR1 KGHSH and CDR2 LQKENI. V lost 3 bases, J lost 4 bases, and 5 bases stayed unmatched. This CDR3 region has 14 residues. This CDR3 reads CASSPATGPYGYTF. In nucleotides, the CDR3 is TGTGCCAGCTCACCCGCGACAGGGCCCTATGGCTACACCTTC.

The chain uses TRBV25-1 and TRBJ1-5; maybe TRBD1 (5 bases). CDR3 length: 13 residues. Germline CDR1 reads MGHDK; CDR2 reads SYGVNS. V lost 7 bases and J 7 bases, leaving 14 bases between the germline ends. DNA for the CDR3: TGTGCCAGCACCCCCGGGGGTGGCCAGCCCCAGCATTTT. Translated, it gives CASTPGGGQPQHF.

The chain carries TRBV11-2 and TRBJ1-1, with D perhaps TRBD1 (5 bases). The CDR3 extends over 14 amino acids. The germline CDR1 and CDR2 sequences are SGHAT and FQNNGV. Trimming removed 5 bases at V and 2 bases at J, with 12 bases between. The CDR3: CASSLAQGNTEAFF. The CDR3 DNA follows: TGTGCCAGCAGCCTCGCCCAGGGCAACACTGAAGCTTTCTTT.

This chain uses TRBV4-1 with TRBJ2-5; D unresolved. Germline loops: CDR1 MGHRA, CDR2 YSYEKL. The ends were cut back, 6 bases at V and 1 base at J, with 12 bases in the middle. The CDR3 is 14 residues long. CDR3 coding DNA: TGCGCCAGCAGTCTCCCGGGCCTCCAAGAGACCCAGTACTTC. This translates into CASSLPGLQETQYF.

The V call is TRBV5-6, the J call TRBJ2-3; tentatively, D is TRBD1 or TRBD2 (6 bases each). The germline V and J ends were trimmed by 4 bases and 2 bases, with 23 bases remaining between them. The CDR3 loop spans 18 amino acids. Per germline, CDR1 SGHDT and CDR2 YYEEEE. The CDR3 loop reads CASSLEVLGGLPTDTQYF. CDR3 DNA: TGTGCCAGCAGCCTGGAGGTTCTAGGGGGGCTTCCCACAGATACGCAGTATTTT.

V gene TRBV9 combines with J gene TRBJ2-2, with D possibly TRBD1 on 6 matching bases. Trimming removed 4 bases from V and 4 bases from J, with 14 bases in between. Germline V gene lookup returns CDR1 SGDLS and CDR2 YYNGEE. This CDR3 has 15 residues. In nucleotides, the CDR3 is TGTGCCAGCAGCCCCCGTGGGGGCTTCACCGGGGAGCTGTTTTTT. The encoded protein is CASSPRGGFTGELFF.